These 2 T cell receptor beta chains were sequenced from one sample in a study of patients and donors after allogeneic stem cell transplantation. TCRdb reprocessed the RT-PCR reads with MiXCR, giving one entry per CDR3 protein. The table has approximately 410,000 distinct CDR3 sequences, 16% seen once. Sequencing used blood, either unsorted or a sorted T cell fraction (not recorded which). The origin of the receptors is a human donor who was either an allogeneic HSCT recipient or a stem cell or donor lymphocyte infusion donor (not recorded which). It is not recorded whose cells these are; they may come from a transplant donor.

At least ten counts were recorded for this clonotype. J is TRBJ1-6 and V is TRBV3-1; a weak D match, TRBD1 (5 bases). Trimming left V 1 base short and J 8 bases short, with 15 bases between. This CDR3 has 16 amino acids. CDR1 is LGHDT and CDR2 is YNNKEL in the germline V gene (reference sequence). In nucleotides, the CDR3 is TGTGCCAGCAGCCAAGCGGGTGGGGGATCCTATTCACCCCTCCACTTT. It encodes CASSQAGGGSYSPLHF.

The table lists this clonotype with a count of one. The J gene is TRBJ2-5, the V gene TRBV7-2; TRBD2 agrees at 12 bases. The CDR3 length is 16 residues. The V segment lost 5 bases and the J segment 4 bases; nucleotides outside the gene matches: 8. Germline V gives CDR1 SGHTA, CDR2 FQGNSA. The CDR3 DNA reads TGTGCCAGCAGCCGATCTAGCGGGGGGGCCGGAGAGACCCAGTACTTC. Residues: CASSRSSGGAGETQYF. Based on the CDR3 plus reference TRBV7-2 and TRBJ2-5, the full variable domain is GAGVSQSPSNKVTEKGKDVELRCDPISGHTALYWYRQSLGQGLEFLIYFQGNSAPDKSGLPSDRFSAERTGGSVSTLTIQRTQQEDSAVYLCASSRSSGGAGETQYFGPGTRLLVL.